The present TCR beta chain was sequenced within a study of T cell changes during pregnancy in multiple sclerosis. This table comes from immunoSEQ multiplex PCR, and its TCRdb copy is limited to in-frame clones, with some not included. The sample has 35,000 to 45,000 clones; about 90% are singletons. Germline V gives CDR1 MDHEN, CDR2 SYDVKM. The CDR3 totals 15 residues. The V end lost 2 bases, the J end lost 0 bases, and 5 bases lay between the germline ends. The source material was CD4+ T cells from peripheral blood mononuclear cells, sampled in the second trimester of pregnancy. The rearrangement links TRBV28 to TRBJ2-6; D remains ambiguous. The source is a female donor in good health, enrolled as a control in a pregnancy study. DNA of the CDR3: TGTGCCAGCAGTTTAGCGGCCTCTGGGGCCAACGTCCTGACTTTC. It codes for CASSLAASGANVLTF.